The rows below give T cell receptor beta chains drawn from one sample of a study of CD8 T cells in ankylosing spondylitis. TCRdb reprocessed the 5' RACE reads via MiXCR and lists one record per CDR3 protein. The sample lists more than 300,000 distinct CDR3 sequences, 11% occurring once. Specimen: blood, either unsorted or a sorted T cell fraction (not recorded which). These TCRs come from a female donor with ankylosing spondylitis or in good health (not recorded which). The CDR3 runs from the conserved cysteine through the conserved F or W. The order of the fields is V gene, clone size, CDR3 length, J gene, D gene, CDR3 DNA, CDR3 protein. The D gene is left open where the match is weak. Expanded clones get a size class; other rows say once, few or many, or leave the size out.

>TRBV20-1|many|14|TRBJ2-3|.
TGCAGTGCTAGGTTCCAGGGGAGCACAGATACGCAGTATTTT
CSARFQGSTDTQYF
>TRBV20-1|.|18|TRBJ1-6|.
TGCAGTGCTAGAGCCAGGGATAGTGGCATAATCGGTAATTCACCCCTCCACTTT
CSARARDSGIIGNSPLHF
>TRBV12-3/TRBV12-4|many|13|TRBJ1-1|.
TGTGCCAGCAGACCCGGGGCGAACACTGAAGCTTTCTTT
CASRPGANTEAFF
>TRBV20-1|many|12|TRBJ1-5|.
TGCAGTGCTACGCGACGGGGTCAGCCCCAGCATTTT
CSATRRGQPQHF
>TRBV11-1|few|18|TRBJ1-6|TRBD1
TGTGCCAGCAGCTGGGACAGCCTGAATCCGATTTATAATTCACCCCTCCACTTT
CASSWDSLNPIYNSPLHF
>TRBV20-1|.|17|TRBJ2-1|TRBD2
TGCAGTGCTAGACTCCCCGGGACTAGCAGAGTATACAATGAGCAGTTCTTC
CSARLPGTSRVYNEQFF
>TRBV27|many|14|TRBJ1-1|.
TGTGCCAGCAGTTTATGGCCAGGCAACACTGAAGCTTTCTTT
CASSLWPGNTEAFF
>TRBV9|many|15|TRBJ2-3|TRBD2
TGTGCCAGCGCGCCGGGGGGGACCGCCAGGGATACGCAGTATTTT
CASAPGGTARDTQYF
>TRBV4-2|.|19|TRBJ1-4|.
TGTGCCAGCAGCCAAGCTCTTTTGTGGGGTATCAGGGTAAATGAAAAACTGTTTTTT
CASSQALLWGIRVNEKLFF
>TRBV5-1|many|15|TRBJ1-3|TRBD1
TGCGCCAGCAGGCCGACAGGGGCTCATGGAAACACCATATATTTT
CASRPTGAHGNTIYF
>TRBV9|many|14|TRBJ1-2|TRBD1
TGTGCCAGCAGCCGGGACAGGGGCCTCTATGGCTACACCTTC
CASSRDRGLYGYTF
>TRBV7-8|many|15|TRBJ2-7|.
TGTGCCAGCAGCTTAGAGCCACTCCCAATCTACGAGCAGTACTTC
CASSLEPLPIYEQYF
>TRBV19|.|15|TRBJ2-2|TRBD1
TGTGCCAGTAGTCCCTTGGGACAGGGTAACGGGGAGCTGTTTTTT
CASSPLGQGNGELFF
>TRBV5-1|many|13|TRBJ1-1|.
TGCGCCAGCAGCGGGGGGACCCAGGTAGAAGCTTTCTTT
CASSGGTQVEAFF
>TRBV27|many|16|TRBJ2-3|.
TGTGCCAGCAGTTTATCGCCCCAGGAGCTAATGGATACGCAGTATTTT
CASSLSPQELMDTQYF
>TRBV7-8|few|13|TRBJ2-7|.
TGTGCCAGCAGCTTAACACAGGACTACGAGCAGTACTTC
CASSLTQDYEQYF
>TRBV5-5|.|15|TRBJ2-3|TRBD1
TGTGCCAGCAGCTGGGGACAGGAAAGCACAGATACGCAGTATTTT
CASSWGQESTDTQYF
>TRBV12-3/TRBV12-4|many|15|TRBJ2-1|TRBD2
TGTGCCAGCAGTTGGGGGACGGGGAGGGTCAATGAGCAGTTCTTC
CASSWGTGRVNEQFF
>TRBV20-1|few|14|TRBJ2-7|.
TGCAGTGCTAGAGCCGGGCCGGGGTCCTACGAGCAGTACTTC
CSARAGPGSYEQYF
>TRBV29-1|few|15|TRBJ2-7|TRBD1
TGCAGCGTTGAGGAACCCTCCAACAGGGGGCACGAGCAGTACTTC
CSVEEPSNRGHEQYF
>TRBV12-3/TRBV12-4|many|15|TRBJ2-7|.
TGTGCCAGCAGTTTATTCCTAGCCGGCTACGGCGAGCAGTACTTC
CASSLFLAGYGEQYF
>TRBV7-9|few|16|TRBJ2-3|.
TGTGCCAGCAGCTTAGATATAGGATCAAGCACAGATACGCAGTATTTT
CASSLDIGSSTDTQYF
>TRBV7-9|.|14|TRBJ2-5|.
TGTGCCAGCAGCTCCGTCGGGGCACAAGAGACCCAGTACTTC
CASSSVGAQETQYF
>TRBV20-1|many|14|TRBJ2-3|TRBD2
TGCAGTGCTCCGCTAGCGGGGGCCACAGATACGCAGTATTTT
CSAPLAGATDTQYF
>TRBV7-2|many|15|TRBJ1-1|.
TGTGCCAGCAGCTTAAACGGGGGCAGGGGAACTGAAGCTTTCTTT
CASSLNGGRGTEAFF
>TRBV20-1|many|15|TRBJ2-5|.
TGCAGTGCTAGAGACGGGGGATCCAACCAAGAGACCCAGTACTTC
CSARDGGSNQETQYF
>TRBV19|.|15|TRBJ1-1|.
TGTGCCAGTAGTATACCGGCAGGGATGGACACTGAAGCTTTCTTT
CASSIPAGMDTEAFF
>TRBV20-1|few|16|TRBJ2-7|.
TGCTGTGCTAGAGATAGGCAGCGGACGGCCTCCTACGAGCAGTACTTC
CCARDRQRTASYEQYF
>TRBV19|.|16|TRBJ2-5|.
TGTGCCAGTAGTCAAGGGCGCGGGGTAGAACAAGAGACCCAGTACTTC
CASSQGRGVEQETQYF
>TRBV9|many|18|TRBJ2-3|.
TGTGCCAGCAGCGGGGGTGTCAAGGGATCCTGGGACACAGATACGCAGTATTTT
CASSGGVKGSWDTDTQYF
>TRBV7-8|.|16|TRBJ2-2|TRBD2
TGTGCCAGCAGCCGACGGACTAGCGGAAACACCGGGGAGCTGTTTTTT
CASSRRTSGNTGELFF
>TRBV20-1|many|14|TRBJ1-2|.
TGCAGTCCGACCTCCTGGGCAATGAGTATTGGCTACACCTTC
CSPTSWAMSIGYTF
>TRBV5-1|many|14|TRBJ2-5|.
TGCGCCAGCAGCTCCTTAGGGGACCAAGAGACCCAGTACTTC
CASSSLGDQETQYF
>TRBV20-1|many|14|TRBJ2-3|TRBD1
TGCAGTGCTACGGGGACAGGGATTCCGAATACGCAGTATTTT
CSATGTGIPNTQYF
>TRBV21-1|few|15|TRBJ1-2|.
TGTGCCAGCAGCAAAGGAAGGAGGGGAAACTATGGCTACACCTTC
CASSKGRRGNYGYTF
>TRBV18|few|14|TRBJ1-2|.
TGTGCCAGCTCACCACTGGACAAAGCCTATGGCTACACCTTC
CASSPLDKAYGYTF
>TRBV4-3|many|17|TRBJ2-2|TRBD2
TGCGCCAGCAGCCCCCGGACTAGCGGGGCGAACACCGGGGAGCTGTTTTTT
CASSPRTSGANTGELFF
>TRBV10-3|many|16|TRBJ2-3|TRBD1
TGTGCCTCCTTCGGGAACAGGGGCACTAGCACAGATACGCAGTATTTT
CASFGNRGTSTDTQYF
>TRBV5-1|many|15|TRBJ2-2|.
TGCGCCAGCAGCTTGTCACCAGGGCACACCGGGGAGCTGTTTTTT
CASSLSPGHTGELFF
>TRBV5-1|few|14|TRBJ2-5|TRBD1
TGCGCCAGCAGCCGGGACAGGATGCAAGAGACCCAGTACTTC
CASSRDRMQETQYF